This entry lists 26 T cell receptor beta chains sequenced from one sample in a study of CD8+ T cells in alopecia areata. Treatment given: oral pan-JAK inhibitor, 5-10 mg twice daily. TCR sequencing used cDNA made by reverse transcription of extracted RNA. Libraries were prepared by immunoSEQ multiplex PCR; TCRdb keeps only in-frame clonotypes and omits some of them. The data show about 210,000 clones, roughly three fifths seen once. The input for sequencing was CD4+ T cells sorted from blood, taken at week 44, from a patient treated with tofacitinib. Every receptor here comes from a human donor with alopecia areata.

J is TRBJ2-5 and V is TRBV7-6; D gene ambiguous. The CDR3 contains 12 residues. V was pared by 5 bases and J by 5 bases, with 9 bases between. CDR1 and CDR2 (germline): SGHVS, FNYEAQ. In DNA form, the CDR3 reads TGTGCCAGCAGCCCGACCCGCGAGACCCAGTACTTC. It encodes CASSPTRETQYF.

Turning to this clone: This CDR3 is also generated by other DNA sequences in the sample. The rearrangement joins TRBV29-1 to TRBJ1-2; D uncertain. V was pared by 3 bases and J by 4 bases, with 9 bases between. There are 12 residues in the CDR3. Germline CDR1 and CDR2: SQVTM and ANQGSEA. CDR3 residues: CSVERGGYGYTF. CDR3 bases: TGCAGCGTTGAGCGGGGAGGCTATGGCTACACCTTC.

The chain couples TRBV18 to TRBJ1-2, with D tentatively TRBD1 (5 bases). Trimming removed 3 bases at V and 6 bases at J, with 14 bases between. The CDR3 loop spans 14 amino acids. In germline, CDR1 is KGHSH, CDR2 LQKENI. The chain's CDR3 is CASSPNRGGDGYTF. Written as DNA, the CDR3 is TGTGCCAGCTCACCGAACCGAGGAGGGGATGGCTACACCTTC.

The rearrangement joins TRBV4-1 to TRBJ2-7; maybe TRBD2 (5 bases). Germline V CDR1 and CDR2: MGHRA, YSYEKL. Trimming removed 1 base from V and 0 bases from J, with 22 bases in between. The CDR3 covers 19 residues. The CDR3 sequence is CASSQGGYSERFRSYEQYF. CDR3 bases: TGCGCCAGCAGCCAAGGAGGCTATTCGGAGCGGTTCCGCTCCTACGAGCAGTACTTC.

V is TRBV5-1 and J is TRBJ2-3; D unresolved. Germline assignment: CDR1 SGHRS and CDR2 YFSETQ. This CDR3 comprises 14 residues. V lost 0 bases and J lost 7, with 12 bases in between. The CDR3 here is CASSLEAGSNTQYF. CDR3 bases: TGCGCCAGCAGCTTGGAGGCAGGCTCGAATACGCAGTATTTT. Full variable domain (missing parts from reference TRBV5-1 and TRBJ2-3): KAGVTQTPRYLIKTRGQQVTLSCSPISGHRSVSWYQQTPGQGLQFLFEYFSETQRNKGNFPGRFSGRQFSNSRSEMNVSTLELGDSALYLCASSLEAGSNTQYFGPGTRLTVL.

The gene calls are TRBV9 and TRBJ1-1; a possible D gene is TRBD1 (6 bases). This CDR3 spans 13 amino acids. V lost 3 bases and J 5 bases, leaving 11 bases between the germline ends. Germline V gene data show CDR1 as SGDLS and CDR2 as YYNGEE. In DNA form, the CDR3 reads TGTGCCAGCAGCGCGACAGGATGGACTGAAGCTTTCTTT. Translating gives CASSATGWTEAFF.

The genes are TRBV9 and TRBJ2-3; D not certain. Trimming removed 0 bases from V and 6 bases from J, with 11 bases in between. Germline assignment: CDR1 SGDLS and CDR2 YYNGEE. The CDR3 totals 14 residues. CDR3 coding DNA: TGTGCCAGCAGCGTAGGCAATCCGCGGGATACGCAGTATTTT. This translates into CASSVGNPRDTQYF.

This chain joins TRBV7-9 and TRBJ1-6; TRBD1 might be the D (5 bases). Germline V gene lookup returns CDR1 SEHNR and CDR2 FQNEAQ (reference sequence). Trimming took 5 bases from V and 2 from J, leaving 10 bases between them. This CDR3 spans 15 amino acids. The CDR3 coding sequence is TGTGCCAGCAGCCGCGACAGCCCCTATAATTCACCCCTCCACTTT. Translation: CASSRDSPYNSPLHF.

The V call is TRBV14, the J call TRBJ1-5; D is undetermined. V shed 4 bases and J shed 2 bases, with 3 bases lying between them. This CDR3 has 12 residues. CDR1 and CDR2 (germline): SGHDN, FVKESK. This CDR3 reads CASSLGNQPQHF. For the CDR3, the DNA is TGTGCCAGCAGCCTAGGCAATCAGCCCCAGCATTTT.

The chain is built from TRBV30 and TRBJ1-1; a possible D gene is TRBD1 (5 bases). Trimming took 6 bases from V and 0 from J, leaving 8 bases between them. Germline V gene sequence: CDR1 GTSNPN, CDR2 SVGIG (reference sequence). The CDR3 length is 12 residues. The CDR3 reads CACQTVNTEAFF. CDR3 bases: TGTGCCTGTCAGACAGTGAACACTGAAGCTTTCTTT.

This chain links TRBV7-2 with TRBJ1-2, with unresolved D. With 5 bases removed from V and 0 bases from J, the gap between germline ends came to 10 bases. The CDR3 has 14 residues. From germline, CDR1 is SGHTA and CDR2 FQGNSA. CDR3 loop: CASSPIQSNYGYTF. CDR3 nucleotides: TGTGCCAGCAGCCCGATACAGTCTAACTATGGCTACACCTTC.

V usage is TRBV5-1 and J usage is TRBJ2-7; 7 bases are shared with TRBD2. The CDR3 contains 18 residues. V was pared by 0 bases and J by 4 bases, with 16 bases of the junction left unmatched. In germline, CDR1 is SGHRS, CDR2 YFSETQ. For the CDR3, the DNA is TGCGCCAGCAGCTTGGCCCCCTCGGGGGGATTTACACCTTACGAGCAGTACTTC. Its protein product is CASSLAPSGGFTPYEQYF.

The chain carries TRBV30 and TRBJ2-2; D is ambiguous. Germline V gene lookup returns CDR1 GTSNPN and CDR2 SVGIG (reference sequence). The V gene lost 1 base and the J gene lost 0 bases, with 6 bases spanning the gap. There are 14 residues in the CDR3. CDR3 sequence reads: CAWSGWANTGELFF. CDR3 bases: TGTGCCTGGAGTGGGTGGGCGAACACCGGGGAGCTGTTTTTT. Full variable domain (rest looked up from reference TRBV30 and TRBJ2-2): SQTIHQWPATLVQPVGSPLSLECTVEGTSNPNLYWYRQAAGRGLQLLFYSVGIGQISSEVPQNLSASRPQDRQFILSSKKLLLSDSGFYLCAWSGWANTGELFFGEGSRLTVL.

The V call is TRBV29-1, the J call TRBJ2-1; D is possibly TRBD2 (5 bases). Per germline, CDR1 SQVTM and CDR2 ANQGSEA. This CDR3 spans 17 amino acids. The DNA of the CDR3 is TGCAGTGCCCACTCAGTTGAACTAGGGAGCTCCTACAATGAGCAGTTCTTC. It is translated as CSAHSVELGSSYNEQFF.

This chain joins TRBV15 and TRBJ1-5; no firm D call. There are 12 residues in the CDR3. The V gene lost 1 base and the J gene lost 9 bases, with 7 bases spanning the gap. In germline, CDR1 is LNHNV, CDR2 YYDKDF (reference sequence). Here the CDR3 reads CATSRVERPQHF. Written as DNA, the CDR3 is TGTGCCACCAGCAGAGTGGAAAGGCCCCAGCATTTT.

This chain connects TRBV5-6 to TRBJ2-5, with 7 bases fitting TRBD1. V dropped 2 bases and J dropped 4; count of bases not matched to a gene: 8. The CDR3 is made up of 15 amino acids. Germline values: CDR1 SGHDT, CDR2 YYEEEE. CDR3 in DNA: TGTGCCAGCAGCTTCAGACAGGGCCCGGGAGAGACCCAGTACTTC. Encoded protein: CASSFRQGPGETQYF.

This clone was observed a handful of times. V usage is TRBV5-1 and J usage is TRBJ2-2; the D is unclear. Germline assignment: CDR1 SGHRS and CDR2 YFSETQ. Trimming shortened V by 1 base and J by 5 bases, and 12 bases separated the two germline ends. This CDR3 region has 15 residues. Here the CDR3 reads CASSLTKGYTGELFF. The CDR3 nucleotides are TGCGCCAGCAGCTTGACGAAAGGATATACCGGGGAGCTGTTTTTT.

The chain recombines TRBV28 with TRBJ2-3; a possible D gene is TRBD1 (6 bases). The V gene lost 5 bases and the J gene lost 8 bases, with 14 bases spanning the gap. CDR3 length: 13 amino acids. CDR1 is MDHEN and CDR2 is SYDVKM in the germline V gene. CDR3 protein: CASSPVGATTQYF. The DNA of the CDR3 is TGTGCCAGCAGTCCCGTGGGGGCGACTACGCAGTATTTT.

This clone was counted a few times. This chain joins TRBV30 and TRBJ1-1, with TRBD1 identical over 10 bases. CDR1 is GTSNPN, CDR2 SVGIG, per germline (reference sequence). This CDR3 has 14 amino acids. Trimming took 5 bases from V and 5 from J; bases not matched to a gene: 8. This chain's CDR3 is CAWERQGAGTEAFF. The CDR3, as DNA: TGTGCCTGGGAGAGACAGGGGGCAGGAACTGAAGCTTTCTTT.

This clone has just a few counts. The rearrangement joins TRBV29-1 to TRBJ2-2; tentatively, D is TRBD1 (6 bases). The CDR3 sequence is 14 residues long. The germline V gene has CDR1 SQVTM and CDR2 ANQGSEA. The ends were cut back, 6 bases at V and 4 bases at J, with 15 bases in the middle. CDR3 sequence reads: CSVATGKATGELFF. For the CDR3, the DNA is TGCAGCGTGGCCACAGGGAAGGCCACCGGGGAGCTGTTTTTT.

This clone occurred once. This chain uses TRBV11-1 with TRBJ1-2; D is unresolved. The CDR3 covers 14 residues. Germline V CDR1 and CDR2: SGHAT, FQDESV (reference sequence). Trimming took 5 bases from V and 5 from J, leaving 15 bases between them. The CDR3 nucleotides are TGTGCCAGCAGCGGAGGAGGAGGGAAATATGGCTACACCTTC. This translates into CASSGGGGKYGYTF.

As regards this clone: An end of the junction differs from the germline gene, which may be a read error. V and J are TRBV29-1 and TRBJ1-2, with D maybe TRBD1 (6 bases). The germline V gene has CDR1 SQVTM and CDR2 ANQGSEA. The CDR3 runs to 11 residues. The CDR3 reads CSVGEAQGTGF. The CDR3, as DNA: TGCAGCGTTGGCGAAGCCCAGGGGACGGGCTTC.

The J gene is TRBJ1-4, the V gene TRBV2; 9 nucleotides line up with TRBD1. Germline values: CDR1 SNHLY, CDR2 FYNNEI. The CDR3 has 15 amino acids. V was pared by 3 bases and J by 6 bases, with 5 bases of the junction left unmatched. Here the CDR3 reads CASSETQGAYEKLFF. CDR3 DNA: TGTGCCAGCAGTGAGACACAGGGGGCTTATGAAAAACTGTTTTTT.

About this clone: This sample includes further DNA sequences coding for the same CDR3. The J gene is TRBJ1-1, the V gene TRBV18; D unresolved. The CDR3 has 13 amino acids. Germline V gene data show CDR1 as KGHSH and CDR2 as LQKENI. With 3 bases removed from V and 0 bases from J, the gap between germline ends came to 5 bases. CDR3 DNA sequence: TGTGCCAGCTCACCCCCGATGAACACTGAAGCTTTCTTT. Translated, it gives CASSPPMNTEAFF.

Here the CDR3 reads CASSQAADNYGYTF. The CDR3 DNA reads TGCGCCAGCAGCCAAGCGGCTGACAACTATGGCTACACCTTC. The V and J genes are TRBV4-3 and TRBJ1-2; D call uncertain. CDR1 is LGHNA and CDR2 is YSLEER in the germline V gene. Trimming cost V 1 base and J 2 bases, with 8 bases left between them. There are 14 residues in the CDR3.

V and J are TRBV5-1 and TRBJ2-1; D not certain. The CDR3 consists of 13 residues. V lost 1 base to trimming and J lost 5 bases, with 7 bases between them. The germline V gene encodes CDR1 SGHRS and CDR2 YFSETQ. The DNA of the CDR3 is TGCGCCAGCAGCTTGACACCTGACAATGAGCAGTTCTTC. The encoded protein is CASSLTPDNEQFF.